These 8 T cell receptor beta chains were sequenced from one sample in a study of T-cell reconstitution after alpha-beta-depleted transplantation in children. Preparation of the TCRbeta library involved a method that used unique molecular identifiers. TCRdb passed the PCR reads through MiXCR, listing each CDR3 protein once. The repertoire consists of 490,000 or so distinct CDR3 sequences, with around 12% occurring once and the leading ten covering about 6%. Specimen: PBMCs from the stem cell graft donor, collected from the stem cell graft. The receptors were gathered from a human donor who donated a stem cell graft to a child with combined immunodeficiency.

In this sample, this clonotype turned up many times. V and J are TRBV3-1 and TRBJ2-3, with D uncertain. Germline lookup yields CDR1 LGHDT and CDR2 YNNKEL (reference sequence). V dropped 0 bases and J dropped 5 bases, with 12 bases sitting between them. The CDR3 totals 15 residues. CDR3: CASSQDSRSGDTQYF. CDR3 sequence (DNA): TGTGCCAGCAGCCAAGACAGTCGTTCAGGAGATACGCAGTATTTT.

In its sample, this clonotype was seen a few times. V gene TRBV19 combines with J gene TRBJ2-1; 12 nucleotides line up with TRBD2. This CDR3 comprises 15 residues. Losses at the gene ends were 2 bases for V and 13 bases for J; bases not matched to a gene: 9. CDR1 LNHDA and CDR2 SQIVND come from the germline V gene (reference sequence). The CDR3 DNA follows: TGTGCCAGTAGTATAATGGCTAGCGGGAGGGCCGTACAGTTCTTC. Amino acid sequence: CASSIMASGRAVQFF.

The rearrangement links TRBV16 to TRBJ1-4; 7 nucleotides agree with TRBD1. The trim removed 4 bases at V and 4 bases at J, leaving 6 bases unmatched. Per germline, CDR1 KGHSY and CDR2 FQNENV. This CDR3 is 15 amino acids long. CDR3: CASSRSRGYNEKLFF. CDR3 bases: TGTGCCAGCAGCCGCTCCAGGGGGTATAATGAAAAACTGTTTTTT.

The chain links TRBV5-1 to TRBJ2-1; 10 nucleotides align to TRBD2. The CDR3 runs 16 residues. V trimming: 3 bases; J trimming: 3 bases; junction bases outside the gene matches: 6. From germline, CDR1 is SGHRS and CDR2 YFSETQ. CDR3 amino acids: CASSSAPSGGYNEQFF. The CDR3 region has the DNA TGCGCCAGCAGCTCGGCCCCTAGCGGGGGCTACAATGAGCAGTTCTTC.

This clonotype has only a few counts. The chain is built from TRBV9 and TRBJ2-6, with D perhaps being TRBD1 or TRBD2 (5 bases each). Germline CDR1 SGDLS, CDR2 YYNGEE. The V end was cut by 4 bases, the J end by 0 bases, with 17 bases between. The CDR3 sequence is 18 residues long. This CDR3 reads CASSYRDPLRSGANVLTF. The CDR3 DNA sequence: TGTGCCAGCAGCTACCGGGACCCTCTCCGCTCTGGGGCCAACGTCCTGACTTTC.

In its sample, this clonotype was seen many times. The chain has TRBV18 and TRBJ2-3, with 8 positions matching TRBD2. The junction had 11 bases not matched to a gene; V was cut back by 3 bases and J by 6 bases. CDR3 length: 16 amino acids. CDR1 and CDR2 (germline): KGHSH, LQKENI. The CDR3 loop reads CASSPSGTRDGDTQYF. The DNA for the CDR3 is TGTGCCAGCTCACCGTCCGGGACTAGGGACGGGGATACGCAGTATTTT.

The chain recombines TRBV27 with TRBJ2-7; 8 nucleotides align to TRBD2. Trimming cost V 6 bases and J 2 bases; bases outside gene matches: 12. CDR1 and CDR2 (germline): MNHEY, SMNVEV (reference sequence). This CDR3 contains 16 residues. The CDR3 nucleotides read TGTGCCAGCAGCCCCCTCGCCCGGGGGGGGACCTACGAGCAGTACTTC. It translates to CASSPLARGGTYEQYF.

CDR3 in amino acids: CATSDFVPPLLRGHWDIQYF. CDR3 in DNA: TGTGCCACCAGTGATTTTGTCCCACCGTTGCTAAGGGGGCACTGGGACATTCAGTACTTC. The V call is TRBV24-1, the J call TRBJ2-4; 7 bases fit TRBD1. CDR1 is KGHDR, CDR2 SFDVKD, per germline. The CDR3 totals 20 residues. V lost 1 base to trimming and J lost 8 bases; unmatched junction nucleotides: 22.